This T cell receptor (beta chain) was sequenced during a study of identical twins. Study results and limitations: While abundant cord blood beta clonotypes carried fewer insertions, memory repertoires showed no such pattern. Findings came from cross-sectional statistics, without long-term follow-up of donors.

The CDR3 spans 14 residues. The V end lost 5 bases, the J end lost 5 bases, and 18 bases lay between the germline ends. The germline gives CDR1 SQVTM, CDR2 ANQGSEA. This clonotype was counted only a few times. What it binds is unknown. Unique molecular identifiers were in the cDNA, with template-switch universal primer binding. Using its own MiXCR run on the 5' RACE reads, TCRdb lists one record per CDR3 protein. The sample has about 900,000 distinct CDR3 sequences; around 12% are singletons. This sample also appeared in a second study, on yellow fever vaccine responses in identical twins.

The source is a young woman in good health. Sequencing was performed on PBMCs. The chain combines TRBV29-1 with TRBJ1-2; a possible D gene is TRBD1 (6 bases). CDR3 DNA sequence: TGCAGCGTTACAGGGTCGGATTTAGGGTATGGCTACACCTTC. It yields the protein CSVTGSDLGYGYTF. The variable domain in full, with the rest retrieved from reference TRBV29-1 and TRBJ1-2, is SAVISQKPSRDICQRGTSLTIQCQVDSQVTMMFWYRQQPGQSLTLIATANQGSEATYESGFVIDKFPISRPNLTFSTLTVSNMSPEDSSIYLCSVTGSDLGYGYTFGSGTRLTVV.